These 21 T cell receptor beta chains share one sample of origin, sequenced in a study of blood T cell repertoires in COVID-19. Repertoires were generated with immunoSEQ multiplex PCR, while TCRdb's copy carries only in-frame clones and drops some. The sample lists about 250,000 clones, around nine tenths occurring once. The sample consisted of PBMCs or T cells enriched from blood (not recorded which). The receptors derive from a woman aged 40 to 55 who had been exposed to COVID-19.

V is TRBV14 and J is TRBJ1-2; the D gene is possibly TRBD1 (5 bases). The length of the CDR3 is 15 residues. V was pared by 4 bases and J by 8 bases, with 20 bases between. CDR1 SGHDN and CDR2 FVKESK come from the germline V gene. The CDR3 nucleotides are TGTGCCAGCAGCCCAAGGGTCGCGGACATGGGGGGCTACACCTTC. It codes for CASSPRVADMGGYTF.

This chain's CDR3 is CASRLLAYEQFF. CDR3 sequence (DNA): TGTGCCAGCAGACTTCTAGCGTATGAGCAGTTCTTC. The gene calls are TRBV12-3 or TRBV12-4 and TRBJ2-1, with D maybe TRBD2 (6 bases). CDR3 length equals 12 residues. V was cut by 6 bases and J by 8 bases, with 11 bases left in between.

The rearrangement links TRBV5-1 to TRBJ1-2, with TRBD1 matching over 8 bases. There are 19 residues in the CDR3. CDR1 and CDR2 (germline): SGHRS, YFSETQ. V lost 5 bases and J lost 1; bases outside the gene matches: 19. CDR3 sequence reads: CASRALGSGQGNYNYGYTF. The CDR3 DNA follows: TGCGCCAGCAGGGCCCTAGGTAGTGGACAGGGAAATTATAACTATGGCTACACCTTC.

This clone was seen a single time. The junction and the germline gene differ at one end; a read error may be behind it. Other nucleotide sequences in the sample specify the same CDR3. The CDR3 sequence is CASSFQGGNTEAFF. Here the CDR3 DNA reads TGTGCCAGCAGCTTTCAGGGCGGGAACACTGAAGCTTTCTTT. The chain uses TRBV5-1 and TRBJ1-1; a weak D match, TRBD1 (5 bases). This CDR3 region has 14 residues. The germline V gene encodes CDR1 SGHRS and CDR2 YFSETQ.

The chain is built from TRBV24-1 and TRBJ1-2; 8 positions agree with TRBD1. The CDR3 covers 14 residues. Losses at the gene ends were 4 bases for V and 8 bases for J; bases not matched to a gene: 8. Germline values: CDR1 KGHDR, CDR2 SFDVKD. In DNA form, the CDR3 reads TGTGCCACCAGTGACGCGGGGACAGGCCGGGGCTACACCTTC. This sequence encodes CATSDAGTGRGYTF.

This chain joins TRBV7-9 and TRBJ2-1; possibly TRBD2 for D (6 bases). Looked up from germline, CDR1 is SEHNR and CDR2 is FQNEAQ (reference sequence). V was trimmed by 3 bases and J by 4 bases, leaving 10 bases between them. The CDR3 runs to 14 residues. CDR3 residues: CASSLGRIYNEQFF. The CDR3 region has the DNA TGTGCCAGCAGCTTGGGGAGGATTTACAATGAGCAGTTCTTC.

J is TRBJ2-2 and V is TRBV6-5; weak D call: TRBD1 (6 bases). Germline V lookup: CDR1 MNHEY, CDR2 SVGAGI. V dropped 5 bases and J dropped 6 bases, with 16 bases sitting between them. The CDR3 runs to 15 residues. The chain's CDR3 is CASSNTRGSSGELFF. The CDR3 DNA sequence: TGTGCCAGCAGTAACACCAGGGGTTCTTCCGGGGAGCTGTTTTTT.

V is TRBV7-2 and J is TRBJ2-1, with 11 bases lining up with TRBD2. V gave up 5 bases and J gave up 5 bases; unmatched junction bases: 11. This CDR3 is 17 amino acids long. Germline V CDR1 and CDR2: SGHTA, FQGNSA. The CDR3: CASSRIAGGVKDNEQFF. The CDR3 nucleotides are TGTGCCAGCAGCCGGATAGCGGGGGGGGTAAAAGACAATGAGCAGTTCTTC.

The genes are TRBV7-2 and TRBJ2-1, with a tentative D call TRBD2 (6 bases). The CDR3 has 17 residues. Trimming left V 1 base short and J 6 bases short, with 19 bases between. Per the germline V gene, CDR1 is SGHTA and CDR2 is FQGNSA. The CDR3 protein is CASSLGWGVGRGNEQFF. The CDR3 DNA is TGTGCCAGCAGCTTAGGGTGGGGGGTCGGTCGAGGCAATGAGCAGTTCTTC.

This chain links TRBV11-2 with TRBJ2-2; maybe TRBD2 (5 bases). The CDR3 is 19 amino acids. The V end was cut by 1 base, the J end by 1 base, with 19 bases between. Germline V gene lookup returns CDR1 SGHAT and CDR2 FQNNGV. The CDR3 protein is CASSLAGVAGERNTGELFF. DNA of the CDR3: TGTGCCAGCAGCTTAGCCGGGGTCGCTGGGGAGAGGAACACCGGGGAGCTGTTTTTT.

The J gene is TRBJ1-3, the V gene TRBV5-1, with TRBD1 identical over 7 bases. The V gene end was trimmed by 4 bases and the J gene end by 2 bases; junction bases not matched to a gene: 6. The CDR3 length is 15 residues. Germline CDR1 reads SGHRS; CDR2 reads YFSETQ. This CDR3 reads CASSLDRAPGNTIYF. CDR3 coding DNA: TGCGCCAGCAGCCTCGACAGGGCCCCTGGAAACACCATATATTTT.

The V and J genes are TRBV11-3 and TRBJ1-3; no clear D gene. Germline assignment: CDR1 SGHNT and CDR2 YENEEA. The CDR3 is 13 residues long. V lost 5 bases and J 3 bases, leaving 8 bases between the germline ends. DNA of the CDR3: TGTGCCAGCAGCCCGCGAGTTGGAAACACCATATATTTT. Its protein is CASSPRVGNTIYF.

V is TRBV18 and J is TRBJ2-1; D gene unclear. Trimming cost V 3 bases and J 2 bases, with 8 bases left between them. The CDR3 covers 14 residues. Germline CDR1 and CDR2: KGHSH and LQKENI. CDR3 in amino acids: CASSPTETYNEQFF. CDR3 nucleotides: TGTGCCAGCTCACCGACGGAGACCTACAATGAGCAGTTCTTC.

J is TRBJ1-5 and V is TRBV28, with 7 bases matching TRBD1. This CDR3 comprises 12 residues. CDR1 and CDR2 from the germline V gene are MDHEN and SYDVKM. J was trimmed by 2 bases and V by 8 bases; bases with no gene match: 0. CDR3 loop: CASGQGNQPQHF. The DNA of the CDR3 is TGTGCCAGCGGACAGGGCAATCAGCCCCAGCATTTT.

The genes are TRBV6-6 and TRBJ2-7; D is possibly TRBD2 (7 bases). CDR3 length equals 16 residues. Germline loops: CDR1 MNHNY, CDR2 SVGAGI (reference sequence). The ends were cut back, 0 bases at V and 2 bases at J, with 14 bases in the middle. CDR3 in amino acids: CASSYSGGGPAYEQYF. The CDR3 DNA reads as TGTGCCAGCAGTTACTCTGGGGGGGGGCCTGCCTACGAGCAGTACTTC.

This chain joins TRBV4-1 and TRBJ1-4; D ambiguous. V lost 5 bases and J lost 16, with 23 bases in between. Germline lookup yields CDR1 MGHRA and CDR2 YSYEKL. There are 14 residues in the CDR3. CDR3 DNA: TGCGCCAGCAGCAAAGGATTCCAGAAGAGCGGGAGGTTTTTT. It is translated as CASSKGFQKSGRFF.

CDR3 region: CASSLWVRMRETQYF. CDR3 sequence (DNA): TGTGCCAGCAGTTTATGGGTTCGTATGAGGGAGACCCAGTACTTC. The chain is built from TRBV28 and TRBJ2-5; D not resolved. V lost 0 bases and J lost 5, with 13 bases in between. The CDR3 extends over 15 amino acids. The germline CDR1 and CDR2 sequences are MDHEN and SYDVKM.

The chain couples TRBV27 to TRBJ2-5; 11 nucleotides agree with TRBD2. This CDR3 contains 18 residues. The V gene end was trimmed by 1 base and the J gene end by 5 bases; junction bases not matched to a gene: 12. CDR1 and CDR2 (germline): MNHEY, SMNVEV (reference sequence). CDR3 DNA sequence: TGTGCCAGCAGTTTATTCGCCGGTAGCGGGGGGGCGAGGGAGACCCAGTACTTC. Translating gives CASSLFAGSGGARETQYF.

The V and J genes are TRBV5-6 and TRBJ1-4; D may be TRBD1 (5 bases). CDR1 is SGHDT and CDR2 is YYEEEE in the germline V gene. V lost 7 bases and J 7 bases, leaving 11 bases between the germline ends. This CDR3 is 12 amino acids long. CDR3 DNA: TGTGCCAGCCGCAGGGATGGTGAAAAACTGTTTTTT. This sequence encodes CASRRDGEKLFF. Together with reference TRBV5-6 and TRBJ1-4, the CDR3 gives the full variable domain: DAGVTQSPTHLIKTRGQQVTLRCSPKSGHDTVSWYQQALGQGPQFIFQYYEEEERQRGNFPDRFSGHQFPNYSSELNVNALLLGDSALYLCASRRDGEKLFFGSGTQLSVL.

This clone was observed a single time. V and J are TRBV18 and TRBJ2-5, with 7 nucleotides matching TRBD1. This CDR3 contains 14 residues. Looked up from germline, CDR1 is KGHSH and CDR2 is LQKENI. J gave up 5 bases and V 1 base, and 4 bases lay outside the gene matches. The CDR3: CASSPRDRAETQYF. In nucleotides, the CDR3 is TGTGCCAGCTCACCACGAGACAGGGCGGAGACCCAGTACTTC.

The J gene is TRBJ2-7, the V gene TRBV5-4; TRBD1 is a possible D gene (5 bases). Germline CDR1 is SGHNT and CDR2 is YYREEE (reference sequence). V gave up 4 bases and J gave up 0 bases, with 11 bases separating them. The CDR3 consists of 14 residues. CDR3 protein: CASSPGQSSYEQYF. CDR3 coding DNA: TGTGCCAGCAGCCCAGGACAAAGCTCCTACGAGCAGTACTTC.